The 26 T cell receptor beta chains below come from one sample, sequenced in a study of CD8 T cells in Susac syndrome. With random hexamers, 0.5 to 1 ug RNA was reverse transcribed. TCRdb re-called the immunoSEQ multiplex PCR reads through MiXCR, storing one row per CDR3 protein. The sample has around 77,000 distinct CDR3 sequences; roughly 95% are singletons. Material: CD4+ T cells from PBMCs. These receptors were taken from a human donor with multiple sclerosis.

This sequence joins TRBV14 and TRBJ1-1; TRBD1 matches at 8 bases. The CDR3 covers 14 residues. Trimming at V came to 2 bases and at J to 4 bases, leaving 3 bases not matched to a gene. CDR1 is SGHDN, CDR2 FVKESK, per germline. Here the CDR3 reads CASSQHRGGTEAFF. CDR3 sequence (DNA): TGTGCCAGCAGCCAACACAGGGGGGGCACTGAAGCTTTCTTT.

The genes are TRBV3-1 and TRBJ2-1; D call uncertain. The CDR3 is 17 amino acids. Deletions cut 5 bases from V and 4 bases from J, with 21 bases between. In germline, CDR1 is LGHDT, CDR2 YNNKEL (reference sequence). The DNA for the CDR3 is TGTGCCAGCAGCTCTTCTGTATGGACCCCTCCATACAATGAGCAGTTCTTC. Translated: CASSSSVWTPPYNEQFF.

The chain couples TRBV2 to TRBJ1-6, with D hard to call. Germline CDR1 is SNHLY and CDR2 is FYNNEI. Trimming shortened V by 7 bases and J by 10 bases, and 11 bases separated the two germline ends. This CDR3 is 12 amino acids long. The DNA of the CDR3 is TGTGCCAGCAAGACATGGACCTCACCCCTCCACTTT. Protein sequence: CASKTWTSPLHF. The complete variable domain, with remaining parts taken from reference TRBV2 and TRBJ1-6, reads EPEVTQTPSHQVTQMGQEVILRCVPISNHLYFYWYRQILGQKVEFLVSFYNNEISEKSEIFDDQFSVERPDGSNFTLKIRSTKLEDSAMYFCASKTWTSPLHFGNGTRLTVT.

V is TRBV5-1 and J is TRBJ2-1; 9 bases fit TRBD1. This CDR3 has 17 residues. Germline V lookup: CDR1 SGHRS, CDR2 YFSETQ. J was trimmed by 0 bases and V by 4 bases; bases with no gene match: 8. This CDR3 is CASSAGQGSSSYNEQFF. The DNA of the CDR3 is TGCGCCAGCAGCGCCGGACAGGGGTCGAGCTCCTACAATGAGCAGTTCTTC.

This clonotype showed up just once. This chain joins TRBV20-1 and TRBJ2-7; 9 bases are shared with TRBD1. Germline CDR1 is DFQATT and CDR2 is SNEGSKA (reference sequence). V shed 5 bases, J shed 5 bases, and the junction held 13 bases outside the gene matches. This CDR3 has 15 residues. CDR3: CSAAGTGYPVHEQYF. DNA for the CDR3: TGCAGTGCTGCCGGGACAGGGTATCCTGTCCACGAGCAGTACTTC.

The chain joins TRBV29-1 to TRBJ2-7, with D hard to call. The CDR3 length is 11 residues. CDR1 is SQVTM and CDR2 is ANQGSEA in the germline V gene. V lost 5 bases, J lost 4 bases, and 9 bases lay in between. CDR3 DNA: TGCAGCGTTACAAACAGTTACGAGCAGTACTTC. Translated, it gives CSVTNSYEQYF.

The chain uses TRBV6-5 and TRBJ1-1; the match to TRBD1 covers 7 bases. Germline CDR1 MNHEY, CDR2 SVGAGI. The CDR3 spans 15 residues. Germline trimming cut 0 bases from V and 5 bases from J; bases unmatched to any gene: 6. CDR3 sequence: CASSYSQGKRTEAFF. Here the CDR3 DNA reads TGTGCCAGCAGTTACTCACAGGGGAAGAGGACTGAAGCTTTCTTT.

This clonotype was counted between two and nine times. V and J are TRBV5-1 and TRBJ2-1; D uncertain. Germline loops: CDR1 SGHRS, CDR2 YFSETQ. The CDR3 covers 13 residues. V was pared by 0 bases and J by 8 bases, with 9 bases between. CDR3 region: CASSLDRWDEQFF. Written as DNA, the CDR3 is TGCGCCAGCAGCTTGGACCGGTGGGATGAGCAGTTCTTC.

The chain couples TRBV11-3 to TRBJ2-2, with 8 bases that match TRBD1. The germline CDR1 and CDR2 sequences are SGHNT and YENEEA. The trim removed 5 bases at V and 4 bases at J, leaving 3 bases unmatched. The CDR3 is 14 residues long. The DNA of the CDR3 is TGTGCCAGCAGCGGACAGGGAACCACCGGGGAGCTGTTTTTT. Its protein product is CASSGQGTTGELFF.

The chain recombines TRBV4-2 with TRBJ1-2, with a possible D match to TRBD1 (6 bases). The CDR3 runs to 16 residues. Per germline, CDR1 LGHNA and CDR2 YNFKEQ. The V end was cut by 1 base, the J end by 0 bases, with 12 bases between. CDR3 amino acids: CASSQGGGRANYGYTF. The DNA of the CDR3 is TGTGCCAGCAGCCAAGGAGGGGGGCGAGCTAACTATGGCTACACCTTC.

The chain joins TRBV9 to TRBJ1-5; D is unresolved. V gave up 0 bases and J gave up 0 bases, with 4 bases separating them. CDR1 is SGDLS and CDR2 is YYNGEE in the germline V gene. The CDR3 has 14 residues. For the CDR3, the DNA is TGTGCCAGCAGCGTAGACAATAGCAATCAGCCCCAGCATTTT. This sequence encodes CASSVDNSNQPQHF.

The rearrangement joins TRBV2 to TRBJ1-6; TRBD1 matches 8 bases. This CDR3 is 15 amino acids long. The J segment lost 7 bases and the V segment lost 2 bases, leaving 4 bases of the junction unmatched. Germline values: CDR1 SNHLY, CDR2 FYNNEI. The CDR3 nucleotides read TGTGCCAGCAGTGAAACAGGGGGTCAAAATTCACCCCTCCACTTT. This translates into CASSETGGQNSPLHF.

The chain is built from TRBV7-2 and TRBJ2-7; perhaps TRBD2 as D (6 bases). CDR1 is SGHTA, CDR2 FQGNSA, per germline. Trimming left V 4 bases short and J 0 bases short, with 16 bases between. The CDR3 loop spans 16 amino acids. The CDR3 loop reads CASSYVSGISSYEQYF. CDR3 in DNA: TGTGCCAGCAGCTACGTTAGCGGCATAAGCTCCTACGAGCAGTACTTC.

The rearrangement joins TRBV2 to TRBJ2-5; tentatively, D is TRBD1 or TRBD2 (6 bases each). The CDR3 spans 13 residues. V lost 5 bases, J lost 4 bases, and 11 bases lay in between. Germline values: CDR1 SNHLY, CDR2 FYNNEI. CDR3 sequence reads: CASSRGGIETQYF. Written as DNA, the CDR3 is TGTGCCAGCAGTCGAGGGGGGATAGAGACCCAGTACTTC.

This chain connects TRBV12-3 or TRBV12-4 to TRBJ1-5; D call uncertain. This CDR3 is built from 16 residues. V lost 1 base to trimming and J lost 2 bases, with 12 bases between them. The CDR3 nucleotides are TGTGCCAGCAGTTTAGATGTGGGAGACGGCAATCAGCCCCAGCATTTT. It yields the protein CASSLDVGDGNQPQHF.

The chain links TRBV6-5 to TRBJ1-2; TRBD1 might be the D (5 bases). Germline V gives CDR1 MNHEY, CDR2 SVGAGI. The V end was cut by 5 bases, the J end by 7 bases, with 14 bases between. The CDR3 runs to 13 residues. CDR3 loop: CASSAQEGLGYTF. In DNA, the CDR3 is TGTGCCAGCAGTGCACAGGAGGGACTTGGCTACACCTTC.

The V call is TRBV19, the J call TRBJ1-2, with 7 bases matching TRBD1. Germline CDR1 reads LNHDA; CDR2 reads SQIVND (reference sequence). V gave up 2 bases and J gave up 4 bases; unmatched junction bases: 7. The CDR3 loop spans 15 amino acids. The CDR3 DNA is TGTGCCAGTAGTATAACAGGGGCCACCAGCTATGGCTACACCTTC. It is translated as CASSITGATSYGYTF.

The V call is TRBV20-1, the J call TRBJ2-7, with D perhaps matching TRBD1 (6 bases). With 5 bases removed from V and 3 bases from J, the gap between germline ends came to 14 bases. There are 13 residues in the CDR3. Germline CDR1 DFQATT, CDR2 SNEGSKA (reference sequence). CDR3 in DNA: TGCAGTGCTCACCGGATCAGGGGCTACGAGCAGTACTTC. Translating it yields CSAHRIRGYEQYF.

This clonotype was seen a handful of times. The gene calls are TRBV12-3 or TRBV12-4 and TRBJ1-5, with D possibly being TRBD1 (6 bases). Trimming shortened V by 1 base and J by 4 bases, and 8 bases separated the two germline ends. CDR3 length equals 14 residues. CDR3 sequence (DNA): TGTGCCAGCAGTTTAGGCAGGGGTAATCAGCCCCAGCATTTT. Protein sequence: CASSLGRGNQPQHF.

V usage is TRBV13 and J usage is TRBJ2-7; 11 bases are shared with TRBD1. Germline V gives CDR1 PRHDT, CDR2 FYEKMQ (reference sequence). CDR3 length equals 14 residues. With V trimmed by 4 bases and J by 2 bases, 1 base remained unmatched. The DNA for the CDR3 is TGTGCCAGCAGCTCGGACAGGGGGCCCTACGAGCAGTACTTC. Translated: CASSSDRGPYEQYF.

The table lists this clonotype with a count of one. The rearrangement joins TRBV4-3 to TRBJ1-1, with 9 bases identical to TRBD1. The CDR3 loop spans 16 amino acids. Germline trimming cut 1 base from V and 2 bases from J; bases unmatched to any gene: 5. Looked up from germline, CDR1 is LGHNA and CDR2 is YSLEER. CDR3 nucleotides: TGCGCCAGCAGCCAAGCTTCGACAGGGGGTAACACTGAAGCTTTCTTT. This gives the protein CASSQASTGGNTEAFF.

V is TRBV30 and J is TRBJ2-3, with TRBD2 matching 12 bases. This CDR3 has 16 residues. V gave up 4 bases and J gave up 2 bases; unmatched junction bases: 7. The germline CDR1 and CDR2 sequences are GTSNPN and SVGIG (reference sequence). The CDR3 is CAWTSGLAGSTDTQYF. In DNA form, the CDR3 reads TGTGCCTGGACATCAGGACTAGCGGGATCCACAGATACGCAGTATTTT.

The V call is TRBV5-6, the J call TRBJ1-2; no definite D call. The germline CDR1 and CDR2 sequences are SGHDT and YYEEEE. CDR3 length equals 13 residues. The V end was cut by 3 bases, the J end by 4 bases, with 10 bases between. The CDR3 region is CASSSRGIYGYTF. CDR3 in DNA: TGTGCCAGCAGCTCACGGGGAATCTATGGCTACACCTTC.

This sequence joins TRBV28 and TRBJ1-5; D is unresolved. V was clipped by 5 bases and J by 4 bases, with 12 bases between them. The CDR3 length is 14 residues. Germline lookup yields CDR1 MDHEN and CDR2 SYDVKM. The CDR3 loop reads CASSAPESNQPQHF. As DNA, the CDR3 is TGTGCCAGCAGTGCCCCCGAGTCTAATCAGCCCCAGCATTTT.

The V gene is TRBV2, the J gene TRBJ2-5; 10 bases align to TRBD1. CDR3 size: 16 residues. The germline gives CDR1 SNHLY, CDR2 FYNNEI. The J segment lost 2 bases and the V segment lost 4 bases, leaving 7 bases of the junction unmatched. Here the CDR3 reads CASSVGDRGLQETQYF. The CDR3 coding sequence is TGTGCCAGCAGTGTAGGGGACAGGGGTCTACAAGAGACCCAGTACTTC.

The chain employs TRBV11-3 and TRBJ2-1, with D maybe TRBD2 (5 bases). Germline V lookup: CDR1 SGHNT, CDR2 YENEEA. There are 13 residues in the CDR3. With 0 bases removed from V and 8 bases from J, the gap between germline ends came to 8 bases. The CDR3 region is CASSLDGGHEQFF. The CDR3 DNA reads as TGTGCCAGCAGCTTAGATGGCGGGCATGAGCAGTTCTTC.